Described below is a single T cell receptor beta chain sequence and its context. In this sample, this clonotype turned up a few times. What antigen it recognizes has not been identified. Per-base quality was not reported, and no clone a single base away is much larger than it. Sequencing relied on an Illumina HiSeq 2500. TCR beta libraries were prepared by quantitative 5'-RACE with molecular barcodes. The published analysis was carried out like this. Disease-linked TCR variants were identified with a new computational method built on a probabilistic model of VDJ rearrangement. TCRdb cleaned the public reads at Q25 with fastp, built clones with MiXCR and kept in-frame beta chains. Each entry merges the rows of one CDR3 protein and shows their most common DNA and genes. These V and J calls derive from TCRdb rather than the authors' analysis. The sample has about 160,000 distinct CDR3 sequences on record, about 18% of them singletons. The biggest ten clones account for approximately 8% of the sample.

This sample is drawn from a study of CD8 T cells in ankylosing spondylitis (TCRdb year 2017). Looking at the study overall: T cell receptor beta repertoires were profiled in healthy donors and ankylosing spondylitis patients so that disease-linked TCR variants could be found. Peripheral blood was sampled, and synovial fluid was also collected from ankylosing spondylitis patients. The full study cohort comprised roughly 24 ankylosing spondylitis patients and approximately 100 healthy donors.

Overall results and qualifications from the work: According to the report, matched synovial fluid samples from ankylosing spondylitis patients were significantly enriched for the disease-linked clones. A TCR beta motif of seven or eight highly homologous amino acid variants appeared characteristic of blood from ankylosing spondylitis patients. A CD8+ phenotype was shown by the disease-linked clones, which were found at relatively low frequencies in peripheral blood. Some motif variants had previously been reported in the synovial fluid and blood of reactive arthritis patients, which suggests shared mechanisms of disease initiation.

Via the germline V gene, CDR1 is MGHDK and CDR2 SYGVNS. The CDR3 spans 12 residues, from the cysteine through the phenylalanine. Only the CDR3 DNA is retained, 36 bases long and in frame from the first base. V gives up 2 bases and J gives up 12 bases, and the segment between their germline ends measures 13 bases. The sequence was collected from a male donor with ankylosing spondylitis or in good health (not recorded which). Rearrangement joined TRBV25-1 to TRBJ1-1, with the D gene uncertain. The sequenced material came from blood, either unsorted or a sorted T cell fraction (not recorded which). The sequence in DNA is TGTGCCAGCAGTGAAGGGAATTTGGCAACTTTCTTT. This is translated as CASSEGNLATFF.